The T cell receptor beta chain described here comes from a study of siplizumab effects on memory and regulatory T cells. Profiling relied on immunoSEQ multiplex PCR, and the TCRdb table lists in-frame clones only, not all of them. Here the sample spans about 100,000 clones, roughly nine tenths being singletons. The CDR3 runs to 12 residues. The sequence came from a human donor in good health. Material for sequencing was CD4+ T cells sorted from blood. The genes are TRBV1 and TRBJ2-7. TRBV1 corresponds to a pseudogene. CDR3 sequence: CTSNPRVYEQYF. In nucleotides, the CDR3 is TGCACCAGCAATCCTAGGGTGTACGAGCAGTACTTC.